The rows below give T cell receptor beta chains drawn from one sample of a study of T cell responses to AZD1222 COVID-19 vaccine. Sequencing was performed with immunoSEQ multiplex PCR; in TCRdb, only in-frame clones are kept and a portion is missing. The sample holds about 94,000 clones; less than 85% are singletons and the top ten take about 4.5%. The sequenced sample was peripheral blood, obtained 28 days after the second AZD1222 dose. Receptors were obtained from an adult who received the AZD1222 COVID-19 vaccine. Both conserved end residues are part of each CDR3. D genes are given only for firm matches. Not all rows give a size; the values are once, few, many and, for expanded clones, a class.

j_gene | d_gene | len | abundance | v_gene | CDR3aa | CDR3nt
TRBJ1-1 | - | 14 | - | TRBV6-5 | CASSYEGMDTEAFF | TGTGCCAGCAGTTATGAGGGGATGGACACTGAAGCTTTCTTT
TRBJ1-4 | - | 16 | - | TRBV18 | CASSPFSFTTNEKLFF | TGTGCCAGCTCACCATTTTCTTTCACAACTAATGAAAAACTGTTTTTT
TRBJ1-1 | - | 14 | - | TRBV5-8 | CASSFIRTRVEAFF | TGTGCCAGCAGCTTTATTAGGACACGAGTGGAAGCTTTCTTT
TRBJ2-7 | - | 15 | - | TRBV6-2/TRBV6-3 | CASSNDWVPGREQYF | TGTGCCAGCAGCAACGACTGGGTGCCGGGTCGGGAGCAGTACTTC
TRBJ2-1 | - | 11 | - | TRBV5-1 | CASSYLNEQFF | TGCGCCAGCAGCTACTTAAATGAGCAGTTCTTC
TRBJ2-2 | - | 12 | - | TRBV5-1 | CASSWGTGELFF | TGCGCCAGCAGCTGGGGGACCGGGGAGCTGTTTTTT
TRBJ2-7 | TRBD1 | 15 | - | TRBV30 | CAWSAPGQKFYEQYF | TGTGCCTGGAGTGCCCCGGGACAGAAGTTTTACGAGCAGTACTTC
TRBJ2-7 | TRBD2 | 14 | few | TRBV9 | CASSVGLAGREQYF | TGTGCCAGCAGCGTAGGACTAGCGGGAAGGGAGCAGTACTTC
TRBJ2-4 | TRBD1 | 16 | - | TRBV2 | CASRTGTDLAKNIQYF | TGTGCCAGCAGGACTGGGACAGACCTAGCCAAAAACATTCAGTACTTC
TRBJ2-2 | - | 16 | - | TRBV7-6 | CASSFLGTKNTGELFF | TGTGCCAGCAGCTTTCTGGGGACAAAGAACACCGGGGAGCTGTTTTTT
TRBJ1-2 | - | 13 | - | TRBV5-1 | CASSLDGTYGYTF | TGCGCCAGCAGCTTGGATGGAACCTATGGCTACACCTTC
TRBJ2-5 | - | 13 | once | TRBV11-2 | CASSLDPWETQYF | TGTGCCAGCAGCTTAGATCCCTGGGAGACCCAGTACTTC
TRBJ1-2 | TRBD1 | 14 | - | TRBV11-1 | CASSIGQANYGYTF | TGTGCCAGCAGTATAGGACAGGCGAACTATGGCTACACCTTC
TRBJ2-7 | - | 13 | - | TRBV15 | CATSPGVAYEQYF | TGTGCCACCAGTCCGGGGGTGGCCTACGAGCAGTACTTC
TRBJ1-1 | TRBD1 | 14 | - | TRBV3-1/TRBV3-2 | CASSRDRTTTEAFF | TGTGCCAGCAGCCGGGACAGGACTACCACTGAAGCTTTCTTT
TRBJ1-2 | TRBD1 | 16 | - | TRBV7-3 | CASSLTGTGGYYGYTF | TGTGCCAGCAGCTTAACAGGGACAGGGGGCTACTATGGCTACACCTTC
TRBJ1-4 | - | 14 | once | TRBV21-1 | CASSKVSFNEKLFF | TGTGCCAGCAGCAAAGTCAGTTTTAATGAAAAACTGTTTTTT
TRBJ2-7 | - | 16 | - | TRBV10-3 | CAISDPQEGRGYEQYF | TGTGCCATCAGTGATCCCCAAGAGGGCAGGGGCTACGAGCAGTACTTC
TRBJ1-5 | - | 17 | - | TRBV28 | CASSWPGGTGFHQPQHF | TGTGCCAGCAGTTGGCCTGGGGGTACGGGATTTCATCAGCCCCAGCATTTT
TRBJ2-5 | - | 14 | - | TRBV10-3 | CAISESGSQETQYF | TGTGCCATCAGTGAGTCGGGCAGTCAAGAGACCCAGTACTTC
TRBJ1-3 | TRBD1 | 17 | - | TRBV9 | CASSRQGNGGSGNTIYF | TGTGCCAGCAGCCGACAGGGGAACGGGGGCTCTGGAAACACCATATATTTT
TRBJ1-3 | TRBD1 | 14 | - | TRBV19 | CASSMRTGGNTIYF | TGTGCCAGTAGCATGAGGACAGGGGGAAACACCATATATTTT
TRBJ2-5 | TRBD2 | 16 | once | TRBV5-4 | CASSDQRAGGQETQYF | TGTGCCAGCAGCGACCAGAGGGCGGGGGGGCAAGAGACCCAGTACTTC
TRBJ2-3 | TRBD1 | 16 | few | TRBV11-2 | CASSFGRGRGTDTQYF | TGTGCCAGCAGCTTTGGCAGGGGGCGAGGCACAGATACGCAGTATTTT
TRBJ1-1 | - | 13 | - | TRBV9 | CASSVEGLTEAFF | TGTGCCAGCAGCGTAGAAGGGCTCACTGAAGCTTTCTTT
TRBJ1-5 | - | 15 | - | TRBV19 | CASSINDRSNQPQHF | TGTGCCAGTAGTATAAATGACAGGAGTAATCAGCCCCAGCATTTT